The present T cell receptor (beta chain) was sequenced within a study of monozygotic twins with cystic fibrosis (dated by TCRdb to the early 2020s). In terms of the full investigation: Barcoded libraries were prepared from about 3 micrograms of fragmented DNA with roughly 16 PCR cycles. To gauge how much genetics shapes V and J gene usage, the researchers compared TCR beta repertoires both within and across 16 monozygotic twin pairs who have cystic fibrosis. The cohort comprised ten female and six male twin pairs aged 2.0 to 36.4 years, median roughly 8.7 years, mostly children and adolescents. Twins were ranked among about 1,100 cohort participants for weight-for-height and FEVPerc (FEV1 disease centile) on the day of blood sampling. Data for three of the twin pairs had been reported earlier in a different context.

TCR beta CDR3 regions were amplified by multiplex PCR with the immunoSEQ immune profiling system according to the manufacturer's instructions. An Illumina NextSeq system was used for sequencing. Turning to the authors' computational methods: Sequence data were processed on the immunoSEQ Analyzer platform, and clonality was calculated as the square root of Simpson's index of productive rearrangements. Similarity in V and J usage was quantified by Jensen-Shannon distance, and CDR3 generation probabilities were calculated with OLGA. The researchers looked up shared CDR3 sequences in the immuneACCESS database (August 2020) and in VDJdb (December 2020). The clones in this table, taken by TCRdb from immuneACCESS, are in-frame only. Not every clone is retained; where verified, under half of the shortfall comes from an unresolved V gene, and the cause of the rest is unknown. Clone size and V and J calls were adopted from that table, with D and trimming inferred from the DNA. Here the sample has approximately 36,000 clones; just over 90% occur a single time. The ten largest clones represent approximately 0.19% of the sample.

This clone was detected only a few times. There is no known antigen for this receptor. Qualities for individual bases were not recorded, and no much larger clone is one base off. The twin pairs came from the European Cystic Fibrosis Twin and Sibling Study Cohort, a cohort that recruited patients from over 150 CF clinics across 14 European countries. Zygosity and CFTR genotype were verified in-house, and zygosity was tested by multiplex PCR of nine short tandem repeat loci. Each twin gave a peripheral blood sample, and clinical parameters were documented on that same day of blood sampling. Phenol/chloroform extraction was used to isolate genomic DNA from peripheral blood cells, and the DNA was then kept in TE buffer at 4 degrees C. From the cysteine through the phenylalanine, the CDR3 covers 17 amino acids. Just the 51-base CDR3 DNA is kept, in frame starting at base 1. Based on the germline V gene (reference sequence), the CDR1 and CDR2 sequences are MNHEY and SMNVEV. V was cut back by 4 bases and J by 4 bases, leaving a gap of 20 bases between them.

What the authors observed across the whole study: Simpson clonality was generally low (median around 0.0094), suggesting a naive-dominated repertoire, with higher clonality in the most severely affected patients. The greatest similarity to the co-twin was observed for V gene usage in 13 of 16 pairs and for J usage in 8 of 16 pairs, which suggested genetic constraints. The cohort was small, and the number of shared CDR3s showed no association with age, concordance or disease severity. Nucleotide-identical clonotype sharing was significantly higher within monozygotic CF twin pairs than between unrelated CF individuals (P = 0.000026, Mann-Whitney).

The sequenced sample consisted of blood. Here the chain combines TRBV27 and TRBJ1-5; too little of a D gene remains to name it. This TCR came from a boy aged 2 to 10 with cystic fibrosis. The nucleotide sequence is given as TGTGCCAGCAGTTCCGATGGGCTGGCAGGATGGAATCAGCCCCAGCATTTT. This yields the protein CASSSDGLAGWNQPQHF.